This T cell receptor (beta chain) was profiled in a study of shared clonotypes between healthy human individuals. On the study more broadly: The composition of the donors was a couple of women and a few men aged 18 to 49. General observations from the study: Measured sharing among donors was expected to vary with sequencing depth.

Donors were healthy HIV-negative adults without recently reported acute infections or vaccinations. The authors split each subset's genomic DNA evenly across several immunoSEQ plates. Sequenced by immunoSEQ multiplex PCR; TCRdb stores in-frame clones only, minus some. The data hold about 470,000 clones, with roughly 77% observed a single time. Unmatched junction bases numbered 5, after V lost 1 base and J lost 4 bases. The germline gives CDR1 MGHRA, CDR2 YSYEKL. This CDR3 spans 18 amino acids. In regard to this clone: Its antigen remains unidentified.

This clonotype originated in a woman aged 40 to 55 in good health. Some clones in this sample may be carry-over from other donors' samples. V usage is TRBV4-1 and J usage is TRBJ2-2; TRBD2 agrees at 14 bases. Sequencing was performed on PBMCs. DNA of the CDR3: TGCGCCAGCAGCCAAGCGGGACTAGCGGGAGTAGGCACCGGGGAGCTGTTTTTT. Residues: CASSQAGLAGVGTGELFF.